Listed here are 32 T cell receptor beta chains from one sample, sequenced in a study of blood T cell repertoires in COVID-19. TCRdb's copy holds only in-frame clones and misses some; the assay was immunoSEQ multiplex PCR. The table records some 220,000 clones, approximately 82% of them present only once. The sequencing sample was made of peripheral blood. The source of these receptors is a man in his fifties or sixties with active or convalescent COVID-19.

The chain combines TRBV19 with TRBJ2-1, with D perhaps TRBD1 (5 bases). Trimming shortened V by 1 base and J by 0 bases, and 16 bases separated the two germline ends. Germline loops: CDR1 LNHDA, CDR2 SQIVND (reference sequence). There are 18 residues in the CDR3. This CDR3 is CASSIGGFGASSYNEQFF. The CDR3 DNA is TGTGCCAGTAGTATAGGGGGCTTTGGAGCGAGCTCCTACAATGAGCAGTTCTTC.

This sequence joins TRBV27 and TRBJ2-7; 14 nucleotides align to TRBD2. The CDR3 contains 16 residues. The V segment lost 5 bases and the J segment 3 bases; nucleotides outside the gene matches: 6. Germline V gives CDR1 MNHEY, CDR2 SMNVEV (reference sequence). DNA for the CDR3: TGTGCCAGCAGTCAGGGGACTAGCGGGAGAAACTACGAGCAGTACTTC. Its protein is CASSQGTSGRNYEQYF.

The chain joins TRBV7-2 to TRBJ2-1; 12 nucleotides line up with TRBD2. Germline loops: CDR1 SGHTA, CDR2 FQGNSA. The CDR3 sequence is 17 residues long. V lost 0 bases to trimming and J lost 12 bases; unmatched junction nucleotides: 12. The CDR3 nucleotides are TGTGCCAGCAGCTTAGCGCTGAGGACTAGCGGGGCGTGGGGGCAGTTCTTC. Its protein product is CASSLALRTSGAWGQFF.

V gene TRBV15 combines with J gene TRBJ2-3; no clear D. The CDR3 loop spans 16 amino acids. CDR1 and CDR2 (germline): LNHNV, YYDKDF (reference sequence). The V end was cut by 0 bases, the J end by 2 bases, with 12 bases between. Here the CDR3 DNA reads TGTGCCACCAGCAGAGATCGCAGGCCCAACACAGATACGCAGTATTTT. This gives the protein CATSRDRRPNTDTQYF.

The chain joins TRBV28 to TRBJ1-6; weak D call: TRBD1 (6 bases). The length of the CDR3 is 16 residues. Germline V CDR1 and CDR2: MDHEN, SYDVKM. Trimming cost V 5 bases and J 6 bases, with 17 bases left between them. CDR3 loop: CASSPYLTGFNSPLHF. In DNA, the CDR3 is TGTGCCAGCAGTCCCTACCTGACAGGTTTTAATTCACCCCTCCACTTT.

The chain combines TRBV15 with TRBJ1-6; 8 bases fit TRBD1. The germline V gene encodes CDR1 LNHNV and CDR2 YYDKDF (reference sequence). J lost 6 bases, V lost 0 bases, and 10 bases had no gene match. This CDR3 is built from 18 residues. CDR3 sequence (DNA): TGTGCCACCAGCAGAGATCAAATCCGGACAGGGCGTAATTCACCCCTCCACTTT. It translates to CATSRDQIRTGRNSPLHF.

The genes are TRBV11-2 and TRBJ2-5; D might be TRBD2 (6 bases). The germline CDR1 and CDR2 sequences are SGHAT and FQNNGV. Trimming took 0 bases from V and 5 from J, leaving 13 bases between them. The CDR3 is 15 residues long. The CDR3 loop reads CASSLEGLGRETQYF. The CDR3 DNA follows: TGTGCCAGCAGCTTAGAGGGTCTAGGGAGGGAGACCCAGTACTTC. The whole variable domain, filled in from reference TRBV11-2 and TRBJ2-5, reads EAGVAQSPRYKIIEKRQSVAFWCNPISGHATLYWYQQILGQGPKLLIQFQNNGVVDDSQLPKDRFSAERLKGVDSTLKIQPAKLEDSAVYLCASSLEGLGRETQYFGPGTRLLVL.

This rearrangement joins TRBV6-6 to TRBJ1-6; 7 bases match TRBD1. The V segment lost 5 bases and the J segment 4 bases; nucleotides outside the gene matches: 5. CDR1 MNHNY and CDR2 SVGAGI come from the germline V gene (reference sequence). The length of the CDR3 is 15 residues. The chain's CDR3 is CASSTGTEYNSPLHF. The DNA of the CDR3 is TGTGCCAGCAGTACCGGGACAGAATATAATTCACCCCTCCACTTT.

This chain uses TRBV11-2 with TRBJ2-1, with 9 bases lining up with TRBD2. The J segment lost 9 bases and the V segment lost 1 base, leaving 13 bases of the junction unmatched. The CDR3 spans 17 residues. In germline, CDR1 is SGHAT, CDR2 FQNNGV. The CDR3 sequence: CASSLVTISRGGPEQFF. The CDR3 DNA sequence: TGTGCCAGCAGCTTAGTGACGATTTCGCGGGGGGGCCCTGAGCAGTTCTTC.

The chain combines TRBV24-1 with TRBJ2-1; D uncertain. The CDR3 extends over 12 amino acids. V was cut by 11 bases and J by 0 bases, with 7 bases left in between. Germline lookup yields CDR1 KGHDR and CDR2 SFDVKD. CDR3 sequence: CAIGDSYNEQFF. CDR3 nucleotides: TGTGCCATCGGAGACTCCTACAATGAGCAGTTCTTC.

Notes on this clone: The same CDR3 can be traced to other DNA sequences in this sample. The V and J genes are TRBV28 and TRBJ1-6; the match to TRBD1 covers 9 bases. Germline values: CDR1 MDHEN, CDR2 SYDVKM. The CDR3 is made up of 14 amino acids. V lost 5 bases and J lost 7; bases outside the gene matches: 3. CDR3 sequence: CASSLGQGNSPLHF. The CDR3, as DNA: TGTGCCAGCAGTCTCGGACAGGGGAATTCACCCCTCCACTTT. Based on the CDR3 plus reference TRBV28 and TRBJ1-6, the full variable domain is DVKVTQSSRYLVKRTGEKVFLECVQDMDHENMFWYRQDPGLGLRLIYFSYDVKMKEKGDIPEGYSVSREKKERFSLILESASTNQTSMYLCASSLGQGNSPLHFGNGTRLTVT.

The chain joins TRBV6-4 to TRBJ2-5; 12 bases agree with TRBD1. There are 17 residues in the CDR3. The V and J ends lost 0 bases and 7 bases, in that order; junction bases with no gene match: 9. In germline, CDR1 is MRHNA, CDR2 SNTAGT. As DNA, the CDR3 is TGTGCCAGCAGTGACTCGTTTGGGGACAGGGGGCGGTGGACCCAGTACTTC. This codes for CASSDSFGDRGRWTQYF.

The rearrangement uses TRBV7-2 and TRBJ1-2; D is possibly TRBD1 (6 bases). V shed 1 base and J shed 10 bases, with 16 bases lying between them. The CDR3 length is 14 residues. Germline V CDR1 and CDR2: SGHTA, FQGNSA. The CDR3 nucleotides are TGTGCCAGCAGCTTAGAAAGGGGGAGAGGGATCTACACCTTC. Protein sequence: CASSLERGRGIYTF.

This chain uses TRBV29-1 with TRBJ1-1; 7 nucleotides line up with TRBD1. The CDR3 extends over 14 amino acids. Germline assignment: CDR1 SQVTM and CDR2 ANQGSEA. Losses at the gene ends were 0 bases for V and 11 bases for J; bases not matched to a gene: 12. CDR3 nucleotides: TGCAGCGTTGAAGATATTCGTCACAGGGGCGTCGCTTTCTTT. This codes for CSVEDIRHRGVAFF.

This chain links TRBV10-3 with TRBJ1-5; maybe TRBD1 (6 bases). V was shortened by 0 bases and J by 3 bases, with 9 bases between the two germline ends. Germline assignment: CDR1 ENHRY and CDR2 SYGVKD. CDR3 size: 15 residues. CDR3 in amino acids: CAISESGTNNQPQHF. DNA of the CDR3: TGTGCCATCAGTGAGTCCGGGACAAACAATCAGCCCCAGCATTTT.

The chain couples TRBV5-5 to TRBJ2-3, with 7 bases aligning to TRBD2. This CDR3 is 14 amino acids long. J gave up 2 bases and V 2 bases, and 2 bases lay outside the gene matches. Per germline, CDR1 SGHKS and CDR2 YYEKEE (reference sequence). CDR3 sequence (DNA): TGTGCCAGCAGCTTCCGGGACTACACAGATACGCAGTATTTT. Encoded protein: CASSFRDYTDTQYF.

The rearrangement uses TRBV6-2 or TRBV6-3 and TRBJ2-5, with 12 positions matching TRBD1. Germline V gene sequence: CDR1 MNHEY, CDR2 SVGEGT. The CDR3 consists of 17 residues. V gave up 4 bases and J gave up 5 bases; unmatched junction bases: 11. CDR3 residues: CASSSPSGTGGWETQYF. The CDR3 DNA is TGTGCCAGCAGTTCCCCGTCCGGGACAGGGGGCTGGGAGACCCAGTACTTC.

The chain recombines TRBV19 with TRBJ1-5, with D hard to call. Per germline, CDR1 LNHDA and CDR2 SQIVND (reference sequence). The CDR3 has 16 amino acids. The V gene lost 1 base and the J gene lost 2 bases, with 12 bases spanning the gap. The CDR3 DNA reads as TGTGCCAGTAGTATAGTGGCCTTTTTGGGCAATCAGCCCCAGCATTTT. Translated: CASSIVAFLGNQPQHF.

This chain connects TRBV7-6 to TRBJ2-1; TRBD2 agrees at 7 bases. Germline loops: CDR1 SGHVS, CDR2 FNYEAQ. The ends lost 5 bases at V and 8 bases at J; junction bases unmatched: 9. The CDR3 loop spans 14 amino acids. CDR3 DNA sequence: TGTGCCAGCAGCCCGAACAGCGGGAACGATGAGCAGTTCTTC. Its translation is CASSPNSGNDEQFF. The complete variable domain, with remaining parts taken from reference TRBV7-6 and TRBJ2-1, reads GAGVSQSPRYKVTKRGQDVALRCDPISGHVSLYWYRQALGQGPEFLTYFNYEAQQDKSGLPNDRFSAERPEGSISTLTIQRTEQRDSAMYRCASSPNSGNDEQFFGPGTRLTVL.

J is TRBJ1-6 and V is TRBV9, with 10 positions matching TRBD1. CDR1 and CDR2 from the germline V gene are SGDLS and YYNGEE. V lost 3 bases, J lost 9 bases, and 6 bases stayed unmatched. CDR3 size: 15 residues. CDR3 amino acids: CASSAQDRGTSPLHF. DNA of the CDR3: TGTGCCAGCAGCGCGCAGGACAGGGGGACTTCACCCCTCCACTTT.

The chain is built from TRBV7-2 and TRBJ2-7; 12 nucleotides align to TRBD2. This CDR3 is 18 amino acids long. The ends lost 4 bases at V and 1 base at J; junction bases unmatched: 11. Germline V gives CDR1 SGHTA, CDR2 FQGNSA. DNA of the CDR3: TGTGCCAGCAGCTCCCCGACTAGCGGGGGAGCTGGGTCCTACGAGCAGTACGTC. This sequence encodes CASSSPTSGGAGSYEQYV.

This chain uses TRBV10-3 with TRBJ2-2; 9 bases match TRBD1. CDR1 is ENHRY and CDR2 is SYGVKD in the germline V gene. This CDR3 has 14 residues. Trimming at V came to 6 bases and at J to 6 bases, leaving 5 bases not matched to a gene. CDR3 nucleotide sequence: TGTGCCATCAGCCGGGACAGGGTTTCCGGGGAGCTGTTTTTT. Translated: CAISRDRVSGELFF.

The rearrangement joins TRBV7-9 to TRBJ2-4, with 11 nucleotides matching TRBD1. The length of the CDR3 is 15 residues. The V and J ends lost 5 bases and 3 bases, in that order; junction bases with no gene match: 3. Per the germline V gene, CDR1 is SEHNR and CDR2 is FQNEAQ (reference sequence). This CDR3 is CASSRTGGGKNIQYF. CDR3 coding DNA: TGTGCCAGCAGCCGGACAGGGGGCGGCAAAAACATTCAGTACTTC.

This clone was counted a single time. This chain joins TRBV27 and TRBJ1-1; D uncertain. Germline CDR1 is MNHEY and CDR2 is SMNVEV (reference sequence). Trimming cost V 4 bases and J 5 bases, with 14 bases left between them. The CDR3 is 14 amino acids. The CDR3 loop is CASSWHVRGTEAFF. The CDR3 coding sequence is TGTGCCAGCAGTTGGCACGTTCGAGGGACTGAAGCTTTCTTT.

This clone came up a few times. The chain combines TRBV2 with TRBJ1-5; 8 bases match TRBD1. The CDR3 sequence is 14 residues long. After removal of 4 bases from V and 6 bases from J, the junction contained 5 bases not matched to a gene. Germline CDR1 SNHLY, CDR2 FYNNEI. CDR3 protein: CASSVPGGGQPQHF. The CDR3 region has the DNA TGTGCCAGCAGTGTTCCAGGGGGCGGTCAGCCCCAGCATTTT.

The chain has TRBV5-1 and TRBJ1-1; tentative D call: TRBD1 (6 bases). Germline assignment: CDR1 SGHRS and CDR2 YFSETQ. CDR3 length equals 16 residues. V was pared by 3 bases and J by 2 bases, with 17 bases between. CDR3 protein: CASSSTAGTSNTEAFF. CDR3 nucleotide sequence: TGCGCCAGCAGCTCGACAGCCGGGACATCTAACACTGAAGCTTTCTTT.

The rearrangement uses TRBV6-5 and TRBJ1-2, with TRBD1 matching 7 bases. Germline assignment: CDR1 MNHEY and CDR2 SVGAGI. The J segment lost 5 bases and the V segment lost 6 bases, leaving 6 bases of the junction unmatched. This CDR3 region has 13 residues. The CDR3 reads CASRPTGRYGYTF. CDR3 DNA: TGTGCCAGCAGACCGACAGGGAGATATGGCTACACCTTC.

The chain couples TRBV2 to TRBJ1-2, with D hard to call. Germline loops: CDR1 SNHLY, CDR2 FYNNEI. V shed 4 bases and J shed 4 bases, with 7 bases lying between them. This CDR3 comprises 12 residues. For the CDR3, the DNA is TGTGCCAGCAGTGGTGAGGGCTATGGCTACACCTTC. Its protein is CASSGEGYGYTF.

The genes are TRBV6-2 or TRBV6-3 and TRBJ1-2; TRBD1 agrees at 8 bases. This CDR3 is built from 13 residues. V gave up 6 bases and J gave up 4 bases; unmatched junction bases: 4. Germline V CDR1 and CDR2: MNHEY, SVGEGT. The CDR3 loop is CASSQGQVYGYTF. CDR3 bases: TGTGCCAGCAGCCAGGGACAGGTCTATGGCTACACCTTC.

The rearrangement links TRBV27 to TRBJ2-1; 7 bases align to TRBD2. The germline V gene encodes CDR1 MNHEY and CDR2 SMNVEV (reference sequence). This CDR3 region has 11 residues. V shed 8 bases, J shed 8 bases, and the junction held 3 bases outside the gene matches. The CDR3 DNA is TGTGCCAGCCGCGGGAGTCATGAGCAGTTCTTC. Translated, it gives CASRGSHEQFF.

The gene calls are TRBV21-1 and TRBJ2-4; TRBD1, the D gene given by the table, was not confirmed from the DNA. TRBV21-1 is classified as a pseudogene. CDR3 size: 14 residues. CDR3 protein: CAAVFRAAKNIQYF. The CDR3 DNA follows: TGTGCCGCAGTTTTCAGGGCGGCCAAAAACATTCAGTACTTC.

There are a few counts of this clone. This chain connects TRBV6-5 to TRBJ2-7; 8 bases align to TRBD2. The germline CDR1 and CDR2 sequences are MNHEY and SVGAGI. V shed 4 bases and J 3 bases; nucleotides not matched to a gene: 8. The CDR3 is 15 amino acids. The CDR3 loop reads CASSSRGSGGYEQYV. DNA for the CDR3: TGTGCCAGCAGTTCCCGGGGAAGCGGGGGCTACGAGCAGTACGTC.